This T cell receptor beta chain was captured by sequencing in a study of type 1 regulatory T cells. Study details: T-allo10 is a Tr1-enriched, alloantigen-specific CD4 T cell product made in vitro.

TCRdb reprocessed the reads via MiXCR and lists one record per CDR3 protein. The sample consists of some 90,000 distinct CDR3 sequences, around 30% of them appearing once. The germline gives CDR1 SGHVS, CDR2 FQNEAQ. This CDR3 region has 17 residues. Trimming left V 0 bases short and J 2 bases short, with 17 bases between. The receptor was isolated from a human donor in good health. Specimen: CD4+ T cells, either the whole sample or a sorted fraction (not recorded which). The chain is built from TRBV7-8 and TRBJ2-7; D not certain. In DNA form, the CDR3 reads TGTGCCAGCAGCTTAGCGGAGTCATCCGACTTTCCCTACGAGCAGTACTTC. This encodes CASSLAESSDFPYEQYF.